This TCR beta chain appears in the sequencing data of a study of cytomegalovirus exposure and HLA in healthy donors. As to this clone: Its antigen is unknown.

The CDR3 contains 15 residues. Germline CDR1 and CDR2: LGHNA and YSLEER. Trimming stripped 0 bases from V and 5 bases from J, with 11 bases between. TCRdb's copy holds only in-frame clones and misses some; the assay was immunoSEQ multiplex PCR. The sample lists 100,000 to 150,000 clones, 89% occurring once. The study, taken as a whole, reports: For most TCR sequences rarity was the rule, although some public TCRs occurred in many donors.

The chain couples TRBV4-3 to TRBJ2-1; possibly TRBD2 for D (6 bases). The clonotype comes from a woman in her late teens or twenties in good health and CMV-seronegative. Sequenced input: PBMCs. In DNA form, the CDR3 reads TGCGCCAGCAGCCAAGATATGGAGGGAAACAATGAGCAGTTCTTC. Its translation: CASSQDMEGNNEQFF.